The sequence of this T cell receptor (beta chain) was determined in a study of T cell responses to AZD1222 COVID-19 vaccine. Study observations and caveats: Close to half of all spike-specific TCRs reportedly target regions of the variants that are unmutated. Clonal diversity was possibly underestimated; the donors were predominantly white British and more often female.

Both about-4-week and about-12-week second-dose recipients were combined. Assay: immunoSEQ multiplex PCR; the TCRdb copy retains only in-frame clones and omits some. The table lists some 190,000 clones, 90% to 95% of them singletons. The CDR3 extends over 15 amino acids. V lost 1 base and J 9 bases, leaving 13 bases between the germline ends. The germline V gene encodes CDR1 SGHVS and CDR2 FQNEAQ. Concerning this clone itself: What it recognizes is unknown.

Sequencing was performed on peripheral blood, taken 28 days after the second AZD1222 dose. The sequence derives from an adult who received the AZD1222 COVID-19 vaccine. The chain employs TRBV7-8 and TRBJ1-6, with D possibly matching TRBD1 (5 bases). The CDR3 DNA follows: TGTGCCAGCAGCTTAGATGGAGGGGTAGGTTCACCCCTCCACTTT. Amino acid sequence: CASSLDGGVGSPLHF.